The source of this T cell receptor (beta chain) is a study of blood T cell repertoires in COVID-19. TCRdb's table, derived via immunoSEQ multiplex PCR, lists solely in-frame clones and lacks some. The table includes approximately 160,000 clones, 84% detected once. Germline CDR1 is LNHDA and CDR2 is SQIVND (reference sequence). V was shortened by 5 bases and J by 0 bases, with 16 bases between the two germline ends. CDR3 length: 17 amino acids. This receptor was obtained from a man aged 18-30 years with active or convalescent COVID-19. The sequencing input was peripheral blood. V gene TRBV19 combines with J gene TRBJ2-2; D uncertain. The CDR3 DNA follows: TGTGCCAGTAGTCAGCGACTGGTCCCCGCGAACACCGGGGAGCTGTTTTTT. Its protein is CASSQRLVPANTGELFF.